This TCR beta chain emerged from a study of T-cell reconstitution after alpha-beta-depleted transplantation in children. This CDR3 spans 17 amino acids. In germline, CDR1 is SGHRS, CDR2 YFSETQ. The J segment lost 4 bases and the V segment lost 4 bases, leaving 7 bases of the junction unmatched. A TCRbeta library incorporating unique molecular identifiers was prepared. TCRdb independently ran MiXCR on the PCR reads; one entry per CDR3 protein. The sample has about 1,000,000 distinct CDR3 sequences; 25% to 35% are singletons. This specimen consisted of PBMCs, mostly from graft donor cells, obtained 360 days after TCRalphabeta/CD19-depleted stem cell transplant. The chain combines TRBV5-1 with TRBJ2-1, with 14 bases matching TRBD2. The origin of this receptor is a boy less than two years old who had a stem cell transplant for SCID, so the T cells may come from the graft donor. The CDR3 loop reads CASSLRLAGGQYNEQFF. The CDR3 nucleotides are TGCGCCAGCAGCCTAAGACTAGCGGGGGGGCAGTACAATGAGCAGTTCTTC.